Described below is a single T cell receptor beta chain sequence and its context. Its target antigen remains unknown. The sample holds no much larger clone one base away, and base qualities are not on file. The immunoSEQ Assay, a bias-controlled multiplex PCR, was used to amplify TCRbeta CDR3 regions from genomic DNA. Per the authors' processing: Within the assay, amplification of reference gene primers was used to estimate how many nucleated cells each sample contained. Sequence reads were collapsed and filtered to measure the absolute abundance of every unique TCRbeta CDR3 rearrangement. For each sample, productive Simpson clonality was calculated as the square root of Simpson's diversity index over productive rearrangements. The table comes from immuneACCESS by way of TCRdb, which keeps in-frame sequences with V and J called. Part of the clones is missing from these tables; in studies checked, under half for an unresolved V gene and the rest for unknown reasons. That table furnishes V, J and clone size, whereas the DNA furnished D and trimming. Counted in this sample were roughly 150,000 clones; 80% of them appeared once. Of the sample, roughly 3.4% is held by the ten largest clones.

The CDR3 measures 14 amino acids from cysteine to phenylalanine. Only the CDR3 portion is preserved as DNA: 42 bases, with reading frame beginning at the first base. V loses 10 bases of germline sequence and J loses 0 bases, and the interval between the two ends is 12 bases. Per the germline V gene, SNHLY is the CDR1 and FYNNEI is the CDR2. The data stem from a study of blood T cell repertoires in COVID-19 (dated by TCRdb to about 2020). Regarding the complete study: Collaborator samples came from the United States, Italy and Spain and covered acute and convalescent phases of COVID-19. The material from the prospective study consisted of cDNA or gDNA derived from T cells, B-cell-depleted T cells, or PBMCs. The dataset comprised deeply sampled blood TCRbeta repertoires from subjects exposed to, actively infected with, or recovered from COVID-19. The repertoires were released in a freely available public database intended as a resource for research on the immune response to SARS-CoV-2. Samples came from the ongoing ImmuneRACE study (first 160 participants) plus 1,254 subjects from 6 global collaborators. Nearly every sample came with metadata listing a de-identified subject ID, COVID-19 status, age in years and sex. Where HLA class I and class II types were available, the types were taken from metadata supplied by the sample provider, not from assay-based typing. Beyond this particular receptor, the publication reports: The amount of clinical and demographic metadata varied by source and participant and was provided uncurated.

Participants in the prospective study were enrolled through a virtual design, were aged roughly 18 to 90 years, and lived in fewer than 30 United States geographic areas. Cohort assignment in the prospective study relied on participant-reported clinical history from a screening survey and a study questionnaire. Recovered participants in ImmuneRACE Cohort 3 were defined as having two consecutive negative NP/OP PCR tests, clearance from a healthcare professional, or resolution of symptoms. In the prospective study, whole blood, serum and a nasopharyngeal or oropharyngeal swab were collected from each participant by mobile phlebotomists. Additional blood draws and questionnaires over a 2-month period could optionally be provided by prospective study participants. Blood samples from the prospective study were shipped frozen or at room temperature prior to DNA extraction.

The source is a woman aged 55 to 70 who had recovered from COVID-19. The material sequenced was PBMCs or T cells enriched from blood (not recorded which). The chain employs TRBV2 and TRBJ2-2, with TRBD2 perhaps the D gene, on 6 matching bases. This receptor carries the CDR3 CATRGTANTGELFF. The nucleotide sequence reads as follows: TGTGCCACCAGAGGGACTGCGAACACCGGGGAGCTGTTTTTT. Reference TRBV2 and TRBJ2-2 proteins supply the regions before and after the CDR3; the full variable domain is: EPEVTQTPSHQVTQMGQEVILRCVPISNHLYFYWYRQILGQKVEFLVSFYNNEISEKSEIFDDQFSVERPDGSNFTLKIRSTKLEDSAMYFCATRGTANTGELFFGEGSRLTVL.